This TCR beta chain was observed in a study of blood T cell repertoires in COVID-19. About the study: The cDNA or gDNA used as material had been derived from T cells, B-cell-depleted T cells, or PBMCs.

Original methodology: Amplification of reference gene primers was used by the study to estimate nucleated cell counts. The table came from immunoSEQ multiplex PCR; TCRdb's copy has only in-frame clones and leaves some out. From that table come the V and J calls and clone size; the DNA was used to work out D and trimming. The table records some 87,000 clones, roughly 80% of them present only once. In germline, CDR1 is GTSNPN, CDR2 SVGIG (reference sequence). CDR3 length: 11 amino acids. V was clipped by 5 bases and J by 7 bases, with 8 bases between them. The TCR comes from an elderly man with active or convalescent COVID-19. The sequenced sample consisted of peripheral blood. The chain carries TRBV30 and TRBJ2-2, with D tentatively TRBD1 (5 bases). The CDR3 nucleotides read TGTGCCTGGGGGGCTGGCGGGGAGCTGTTTTTT. This translates into CAWGAGGELFF.